This entry lists 22 T cell receptor beta chains sequenced from one sample in a study of yellow fever vaccine responses in identical twins (dated by TCRdb to the late 2010s). The library was produced with RT-PCR. Sequencing used an Illumina HiSeq 2500. TCRdb's own reprocessing of the public reads used fastp at Q25 and MiXCR and kept productive beta chains. For every CDR3 protein sequence, its rows merge into one entry that carries the most common genes and DNA. Across this sample there are fewer than 4,000 distinct CDR3 sequences, with approximately 89% seen only once. The top ten constitute roughly 1.7% of the sample. The material was T cells from blood (PBMCs), unsorted or a sorted subset (not recorded which), obtained before or after yellow fever vaccination (not recorded which). The receptors originated from a woman under 30 who received the yellow fever vaccine. Donor details come from another sample of the same person, matched by shared clones.

The chain carries TRBV19 and TRBJ2-1; the D gene could be TRBD1 or TRBD2 (6 bases each). CDR3 length: 16 residues. Germline lookup yields CDR1 LNHDA and CDR2 SQIVND (reference sequence). Trimming stripped 4 bases from V and 7 bases from J, with 20 bases between. CDR3 protein: CASSRTGALGRNEQFF. CDR3 nucleotides: TGTGCCAGTAGTAGGACGGGGGCCTTGGGGCGTAATGAGCAGTTCTTC.

This chain connects TRBV11-2 to TRBJ2-5; D not certain. Trimming took 5 bases from V and 5 from J, leaving 12 bases between them. The CDR3 covers 13 residues. Germline-derived CDR1 and CDR2 are SGHAT and FQNNGV. The CDR3 loop is CASSLSPGETQYF. The CDR3 coding sequence is TGTGCCAGCAGCCTATCTCCCGGGGAGACCCAGTACTTC.

The V call is TRBV5-1, the J call TRBJ2-2, with 13 nucleotides matching TRBD2. Germline loops: CDR1 SGHRS, CDR2 YFSETQ. The CDR3 totals 18 residues. The trim removed 3 bases at V and 5 bases at J, leaving 10 bases unmatched. In nucleotides, the CDR3 is TGCGCCAGCAGCTCAGGACTAGCGGGGGCCCTGTGGACCGGGGAGCTGTTTTTT. Its translation: CASSSGLAGALWTGELFF.

The chain combines TRBV7-9 with TRBJ1-1; D is unresolved. The germline V gene encodes CDR1 SEHNR and CDR2 FQNEAQ (reference sequence). The CDR3 is 10 residues long. Deletions cut 8 bases from V and 2 bases from J, with 3 bases between. CDR3 DNA sequence: TGTGCCAGCGAAAACACTGAAGCTTTCTTT. Protein: CASENTEAFF.

V is TRBV6-2 or TRBV6-3 and J is TRBJ2-1; TRBD2 aligns across 7 bases. V shed 4 bases, J shed 10 bases, and the junction held 7 bases outside the gene matches. This CDR3 comprises 13 residues. CDR1 MNHEY and CDR2 SVGEGT come from the germline V gene. DNA of the CDR3: TGTGCCAGCAGTTGGGAGGGCCAGAGCGAGCAGTTCTTC. Its protein is CASSWEGQSEQFF.

The chain has TRBV18 and TRBJ1-2; 7 bases match TRBD1. Germline V gene sequence: CDR1 KGHSH, CDR2 LQKENI. Trimming removed 3 bases from V and 4 bases from J; junction bases left unmatched: 2. The CDR3 runs to 13 residues. CDR3 protein: CASSPDRVYGYTF. The CDR3 DNA sequence: TGTGCCAGCTCACCTGACAGGGTCTATGGCTACACCTTC.

This chain connects TRBV12-3 or TRBV12-4 to TRBJ2-7, with 8 bases fitting TRBD2. The J segment lost 0 bases and the V segment lost 2 bases, leaving 0 bases of the junction unmatched. This CDR3 comprises 14 residues. Here the CDR3 reads CASSLLAGSYEQYF. The CDR3 nucleotides are TGTGCCAGCAGTTTACTAGCGGGCTCCTACGAGCAGTACTTC.

On this clonotype: An end of the junction differs from the germline gene, which may be a read error. The V gene is TRBV29-1, the J gene TRBJ2-3; TRBD2 aligns across 7 bases. This CDR3 region has 10 residues. The V gene's germline CDR1 is SQVTM and CDR2 ANQGSEA. CDR3 residues: CSVEARAGLF. The CDR3 DNA is TGCAGCGTTGAAGCTCGAGCGGGGTTATTT.

In DNA, the CDR3 is TGTGCCAGCAGCCCTTTCCTAGGAGATACGCAGTATTTT. This codes for CASSPFLGDTQYF. The chain joins TRBV14 to TRBJ2-3; D uncertain. The CDR3 is made up of 13 amino acids. V was trimmed by 4 bases and J by 5 bases, leaving 10 bases between them. CDR1 is SGHDN, CDR2 FVKESK, per germline.

V is TRBV11-2 and J is TRBJ2-1; TRBD2 matches 12 bases. With V trimmed by 6 bases and J by 4 bases, 4 bases remained unmatched. Germline CDR1 reads SGHAT; CDR2 reads FQNNGV. The CDR3 extends over 15 amino acids. The CDR3, as DNA: TGTGCCAGCAGACGACTAGCGGGGGCTTACAATGAGCAGTTCTTC. It encodes CASRRLAGAYNEQFF.

The rearrangement uses TRBV29-1 and TRBJ2-5; TRBD2 agrees at 10 bases. The CDR3 length is 14 residues. Germline loops: CDR1 SQVTM, CDR2 ANQGSEA. The J segment lost 5 bases and the V segment lost 3 bases, leaving 6 bases of the junction unmatched. Here the CDR3 DNA reads TGCAGCGTTGAGGTAGCGGGAGGTTTGGAGACCCAGTACTTC. This sequence encodes CSVEVAGGLETQYF.

The chain recombines TRBV12-3 or TRBV12-4 with TRBJ2-1; D gene uncertain. The CDR3 is made up of 12 amino acids. Trimming removed 3 bases from V and 5 bases from J, with 5 bases in between. The CDR3 protein is CASSLVHNEQFF. The CDR3 DNA follows: TGTGCCAGCAGTTTGGTACACAATGAGCAGTTCTTC.

This clonotype occurred once. The chain links TRBV5-6 to TRBJ2-7; possible D gene TRBD2, 6 bases. This CDR3 is built from 15 residues. Germline CDR1 SGHDT, CDR2 YYEEEE. V was cut by 0 bases and J by 1 base, with 11 bases left in between. The CDR3 DNA follows: TGTGCCAGCAGCTTGGATCCTAGCGCATCCTACGAGCAGTACTTC. It specifies CASSLDPSASYEQYF.

The chain couples TRBV5-6 to TRBJ2-2, with D hard to call. CDR3 length: 15 residues. Trimming took 0 bases from V and 2 from J, leaving 8 bases between them. Germline values: CDR1 SGHDT, CDR2 YYEEEE. The CDR3 here is CASSLVAFNTGELFF. CDR3 in DNA: TGTGCCAGCAGCTTGGTGGCTTTTAACACCGGGGAGCTGTTTTTT.

The chain links TRBV5-4 to TRBJ1-1, with 7 nucleotides matching TRBD1. V lost 4 bases and J lost 5; bases outside the gene matches: 5. The CDR3 runs to 13 residues. Germline V gene data show CDR1 as SGHNT and CDR2 as YYREEE (reference sequence). CDR3 nucleotides: TGTGCCAGCAGCATCGACAGGGAAACTGAAGCTTTCTTT. Amino acid sequence: CASSIDRETEAFF.

The rearrangement joins TRBV13 to TRBJ2-7, with TRBD2 identical over 10 bases. Germline CDR1 reads PRHDT; CDR2 reads FYEKMQ (reference sequence). J lost 0 bases, V lost 4 bases, and 0 bases had no gene match. The CDR3 runs 14 residues. CDR3 protein: CASSSSGGSYEQYF. The CDR3 DNA sequence: TGTGCCAGCAGCTCTAGCGGGGGCTCCTACGAGCAGTACTTC.

The chain employs TRBV2 and TRBJ2-7, with D perhaps given as TRBD1 or TRBD2 (5 bases each). The ends were cut back, 4 bases at V and 0 bases at J, with 10 bases in the middle. CDR1 SNHLY and CDR2 FYNNEI come from the germline V gene. There are 14 residues in the CDR3. DNA for the CDR3: TGTGCCAGCAGTGTAACGGGGCACTCCTACGAGCAGTACTTC. This translates into CASSVTGHSYEQYF.

V gene TRBV13 combines with J gene TRBJ2-7; a possible D gene is TRBD2 (6 bases). The germline V and J ends were trimmed by 5 bases and 7 bases, with 15 bases remaining between them. The germline V gene has CDR1 PRHDT and CDR2 FYEKMQ (reference sequence). This CDR3 is built from 13 residues. The CDR3 nucleotides read TGTGCCAGCAGCGCAGGACTAACCTTGGAGCAGTACTTC. It translates to CASSAGLTLEQYF.

The genes are TRBV29-1 and TRBJ2-7; D might be TRBD2 (6 bases). Germline V CDR1 and CDR2: SQVTM, ANQGSEA. The length of the CDR3 is 15 residues. V was shortened by 4 bases and J by 3 bases, with 19 bases between the two germline ends. The CDR3 loop is CSVAGGKGPDYEQYF. The CDR3, as DNA: TGCAGCGTTGCCGGGGGAAAGGGACCCGACTACGAGCAGTACTTC.

The chain joins TRBV11-1 to TRBJ2-2; 11 nucleotides align to TRBD2. Germline CDR1 reads SGHAT; CDR2 reads FQDESV (reference sequence). Trimming took 2 bases from V and 4 from J; bases not matched to a gene: 15. The length of the CDR3 is 20 residues. The CDR3: CASSLPQLAGAPMGTGELFF. CDR3 DNA: TGTGCCAGCAGCTTACCTCAACTAGCGGGGGCCCCTATGGGCACCGGGGAGCTGTTTTTT.

The chain uses TRBV11-3 and TRBJ1-6, with unresolved D. This CDR3 contains 16 residues. V shed 2 bases and J shed 0 bases, with 8 bases lying between them. CDR1 SGHNT and CDR2 YENEEA come from the germline V gene. The CDR3 reads CASSLFPSSYNSPLHF. CDR3 nucleotide sequence: TGTGCCAGCAGCTTATTCCCTAGCTCCTATAATTCACCCCTCCACTTT.

The rearrangement uses TRBV2 and TRBJ2-4; D is possibly TRBD1 or TRBD2 (5 bases each). The CDR3 totals 15 residues. Between the trimmed V and J ends, which lost 0 bases and 5 bases, there was a span of 11 bases. Per the germline V gene, CDR1 is SNHLY and CDR2 is FYNNEI. The CDR3 loop is CASSEASRGQNIQYF. In nucleotides, the CDR3 is TGTGCCAGCAGTGAAGCCTCGAGGGGTCAAAACATTCAGTACTTC.